The clone carrying this T cell receptor (beta chain) was recorded only once. Trimming removed 5 bases from V and 4 bases from J, with 18 bases in between. The CDR3 spans 15 residues. CDR1 is SGHRS, CDR2 YFSETQ, per germline. This table comes from immunoSEQ multiplex PCR, and its TCRdb copy is limited to in-frame clones, with some not included. The data contain under 60,000 clones, roughly 90% of them singletons. The data originate from a study of T cell changes during pregnancy in multiple sclerosis. Sequencing was performed on CD4+ T cells from peripheral blood mononuclear cells, taken after pregnancy. The chain links TRBV5-1 to TRBJ1-1, with D tentatively TRBD1 (5 bases). This clonotype originated in a female donor with multiple sclerosis, enrolled in a pregnancy study. The CDR3 spells CASRAEGRWGTEAFF. For the CDR3, the DNA is TGCGCCAGCAGGGCCGAGGGGAGGTGGGGCACTGAAGCTTTCTTT.